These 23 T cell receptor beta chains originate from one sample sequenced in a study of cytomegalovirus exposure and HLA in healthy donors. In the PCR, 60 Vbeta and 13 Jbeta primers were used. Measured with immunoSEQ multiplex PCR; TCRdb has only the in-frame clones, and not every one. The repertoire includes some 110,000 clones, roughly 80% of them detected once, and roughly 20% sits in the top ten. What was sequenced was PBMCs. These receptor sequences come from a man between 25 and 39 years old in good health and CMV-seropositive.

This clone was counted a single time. CDR3 bases: TGTGCCAGCAGCTCCCGCAGGGGGTTGGGTGGCTACACCTTC. It codes for CASSSRRGLGGYTF. V gene TRBV5-4 combines with J gene TRBJ1-2, with 7 bases matching TRBD1. Germline trimming cut 3 bases from V and 7 bases from J; bases unmatched to any gene: 9. Germline V gene sequence: CDR1 SGHNT, CDR2 YYREEE (reference sequence). The CDR3 covers 14 residues.

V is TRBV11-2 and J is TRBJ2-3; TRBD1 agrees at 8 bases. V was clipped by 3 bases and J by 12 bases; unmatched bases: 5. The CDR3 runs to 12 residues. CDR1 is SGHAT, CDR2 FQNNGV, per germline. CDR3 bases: TGTGCCAGCAGCTTGATCCAGGGGGCACAGTATTTT. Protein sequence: CASSLIQGAQYF.

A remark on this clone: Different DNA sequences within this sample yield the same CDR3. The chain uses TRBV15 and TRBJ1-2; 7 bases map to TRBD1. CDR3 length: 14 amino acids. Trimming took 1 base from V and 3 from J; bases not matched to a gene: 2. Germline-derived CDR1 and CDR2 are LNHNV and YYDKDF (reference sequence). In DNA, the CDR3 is TGTGCCACCAGCAGAGCCCAGGGGGACTATGGCTACACCTTC. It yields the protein CATSRAQGDYGYTF.

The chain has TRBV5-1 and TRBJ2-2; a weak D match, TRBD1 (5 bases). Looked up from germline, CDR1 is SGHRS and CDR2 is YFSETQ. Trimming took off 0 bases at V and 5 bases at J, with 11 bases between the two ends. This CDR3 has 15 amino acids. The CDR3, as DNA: TGCGCCAGCAGCTTGGGGGCAGGGTGGACCGGGGAGCTGTTTTTT. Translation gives CASSLGAGWTGELFF.

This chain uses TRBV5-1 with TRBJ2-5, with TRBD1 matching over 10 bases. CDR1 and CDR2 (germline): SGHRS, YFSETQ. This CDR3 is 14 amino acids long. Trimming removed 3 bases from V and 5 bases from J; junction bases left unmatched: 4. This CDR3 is CASSWGQGRETQYF. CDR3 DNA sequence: TGCGCCAGCAGCTGGGGACAGGGGAGGGAGACCCAGTACTTC.

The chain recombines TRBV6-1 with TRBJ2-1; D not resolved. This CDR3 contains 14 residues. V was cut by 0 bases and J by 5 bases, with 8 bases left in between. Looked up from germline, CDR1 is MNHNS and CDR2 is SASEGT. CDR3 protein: CASSEALRDNEQFF. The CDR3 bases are TGTGCCAGCAGTGAAGCGCTAAGAGACAATGAGCAGTTCTTC.

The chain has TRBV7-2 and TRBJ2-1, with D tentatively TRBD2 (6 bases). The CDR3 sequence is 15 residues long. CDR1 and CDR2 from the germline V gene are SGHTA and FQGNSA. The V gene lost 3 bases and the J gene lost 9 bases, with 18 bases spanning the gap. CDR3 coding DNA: TGTGCCAGCAGCTTTCAAAGCGTGGGGGGAGGTGAGCAGTTCTTC. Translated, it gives CASSFQSVGGGEQFF.

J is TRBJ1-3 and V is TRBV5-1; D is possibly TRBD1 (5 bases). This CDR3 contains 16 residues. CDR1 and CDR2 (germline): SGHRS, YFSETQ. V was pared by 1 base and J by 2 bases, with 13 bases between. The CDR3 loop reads CASSLSGLRAGNTIYF. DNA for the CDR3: TGCGCCAGCAGCTTGTCAGGGTTAAGGGCTGGAAACACCATATATTTT.

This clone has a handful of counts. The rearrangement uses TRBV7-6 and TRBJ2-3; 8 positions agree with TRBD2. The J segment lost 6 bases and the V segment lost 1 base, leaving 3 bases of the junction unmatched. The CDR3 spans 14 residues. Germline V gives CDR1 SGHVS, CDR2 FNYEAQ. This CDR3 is CASSLELAEDTQYF. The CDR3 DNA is TGTGCCAGCAGCTTAGAACTAGCGGAGGATACGCAGTATTTT.

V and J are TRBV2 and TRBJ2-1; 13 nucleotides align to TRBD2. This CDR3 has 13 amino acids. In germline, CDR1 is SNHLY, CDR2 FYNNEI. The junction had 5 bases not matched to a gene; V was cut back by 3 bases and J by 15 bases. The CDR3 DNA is TGTGCCAGCAGTGATGGACTAGCGGGAGCCTCGTTCTTC. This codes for CASSDGLAGASFF.

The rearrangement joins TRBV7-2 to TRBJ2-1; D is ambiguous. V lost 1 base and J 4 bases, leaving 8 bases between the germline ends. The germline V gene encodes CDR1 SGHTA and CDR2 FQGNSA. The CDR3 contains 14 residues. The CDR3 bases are TGTGCCAGCAGCTTAGTGTCCGAGTACAATGAGCAGTTCTTC. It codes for CASSLVSEYNEQFF.

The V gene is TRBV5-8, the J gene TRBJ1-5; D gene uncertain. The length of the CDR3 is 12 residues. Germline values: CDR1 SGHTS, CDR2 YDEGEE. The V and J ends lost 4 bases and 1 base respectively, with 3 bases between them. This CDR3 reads CASSPSNQPQHF. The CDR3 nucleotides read TGTGCCAGCAGCCCGAGCAATCAGCCCCAGCATTTT.

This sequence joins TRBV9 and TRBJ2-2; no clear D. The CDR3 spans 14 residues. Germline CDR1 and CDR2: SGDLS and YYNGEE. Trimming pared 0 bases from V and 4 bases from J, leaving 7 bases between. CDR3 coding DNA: TGTGCCAGCAGCGTAGCTATTCCCACCGGGGAGCTGTTTTTT. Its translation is CASSVAIPTGELFF.

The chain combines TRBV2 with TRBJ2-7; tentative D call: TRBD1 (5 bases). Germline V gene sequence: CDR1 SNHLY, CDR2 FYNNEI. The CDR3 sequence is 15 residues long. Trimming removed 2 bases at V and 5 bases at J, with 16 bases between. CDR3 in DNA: TGTGCCAGCAGTGAACCCCAGGGATGGGAAAACGAGCAGTACTTC. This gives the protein CASSEPQGWENEQYF.

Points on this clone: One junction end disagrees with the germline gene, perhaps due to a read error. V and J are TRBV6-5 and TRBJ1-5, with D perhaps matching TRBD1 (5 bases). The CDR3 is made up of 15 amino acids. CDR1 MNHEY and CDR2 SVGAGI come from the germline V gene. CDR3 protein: CASRDSGTSNQPRHF. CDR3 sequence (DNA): TGTGCCAGCAGGGATAGCGGGACTAGCAATCAGCCCCGGCATTTT.

The CDR3 DNA sequence: TGCAGCGGGGACAGGTTCGGCACAGATACGCAGTATTTT. It is translated as CSGDRFGTDTQYF. The J gene is TRBJ2-3, the V gene TRBV29-1; 8 nucleotides line up with TRBD1. CDR3 length equals 13 residues. V shed 7 bases and J 1 base; nucleotides not matched to a gene: 4. Looked up from germline, CDR1 is SQVTM and CDR2 is ANQGSEA.

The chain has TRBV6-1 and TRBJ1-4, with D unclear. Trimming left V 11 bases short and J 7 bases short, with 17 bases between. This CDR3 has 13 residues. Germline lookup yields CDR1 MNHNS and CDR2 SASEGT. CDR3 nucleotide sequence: TGTGCCGGATCCCGGGTGGCTGGTGAAAAACTGTTTTTT. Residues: CAGSRVAGEKLFF.

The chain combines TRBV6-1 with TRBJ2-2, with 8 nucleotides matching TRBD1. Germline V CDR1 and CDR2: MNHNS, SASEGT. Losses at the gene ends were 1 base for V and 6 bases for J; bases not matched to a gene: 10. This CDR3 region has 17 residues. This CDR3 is CASSEEGWTGMAGELFF. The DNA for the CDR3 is TGTGCCAGCAGTGAAGAGGGGTGGACAGGGATGGCCGGGGAGCTGTTTTTT.

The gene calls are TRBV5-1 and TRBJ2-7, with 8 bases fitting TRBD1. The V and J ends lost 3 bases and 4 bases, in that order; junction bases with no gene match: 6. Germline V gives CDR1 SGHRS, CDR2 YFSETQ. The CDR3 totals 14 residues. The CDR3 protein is CASSSAGGLYEQYF. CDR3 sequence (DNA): TGCGCCAGCAGCTCGGCAGGGGGCTTATACGAGCAGTACTTC.

In DNA form, the CDR3 reads TGCGCCAGCAGTGAGTTTATAGGGCTAGCGGGAGTTAGGTCCTACGAGCAGTACGTC. The encoded protein is CASSEFIGLAGVRSYEQYV. The V call is TRBV10-1, the J call TRBJ2-7, with TRBD2 matching 10 bases. The CDR3 length is 19 residues. CDR1 is WNHNN, CDR2 SYGVQD, per germline (reference sequence). V dropped 1 base and J dropped 1; count of bases not matched to a gene: 13.

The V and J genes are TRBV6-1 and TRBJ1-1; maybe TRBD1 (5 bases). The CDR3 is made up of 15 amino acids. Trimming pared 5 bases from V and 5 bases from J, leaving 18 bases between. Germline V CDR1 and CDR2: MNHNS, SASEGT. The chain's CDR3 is CASSRTPGEGTEAFF. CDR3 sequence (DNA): TGTGCCAGCAGTCGAACCCCGGGAGAGGGGACTGAAGCTTTCTTT.

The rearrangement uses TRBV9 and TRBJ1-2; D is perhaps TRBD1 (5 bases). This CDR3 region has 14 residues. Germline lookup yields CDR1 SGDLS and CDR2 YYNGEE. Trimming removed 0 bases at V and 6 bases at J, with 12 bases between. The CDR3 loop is CASSVGGRIDGYTF. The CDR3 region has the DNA TGTGCCAGCAGCGTAGGGGGCAGGATCGATGGCTACACCTTC.

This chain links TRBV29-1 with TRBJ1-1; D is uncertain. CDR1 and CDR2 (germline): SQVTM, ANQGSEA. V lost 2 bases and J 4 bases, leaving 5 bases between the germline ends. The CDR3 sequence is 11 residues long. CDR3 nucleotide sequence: TGCAGCGTTGAATGGGCCACTGAAGCTTTCTTT. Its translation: CSVEWATEAFF.